A selection of T cell receptor beta chains follows, all from one sample in a study of blood T cell repertoires in COVID-19. Assay: immunoSEQ multiplex PCR; the TCRdb copy retains only in-frame clones and omits some. Seen here are under 130,000 clones, around four fifths observed once, and the top ten hold approximately 19%. The sample consisted of peripheral blood. These receptor sequences come from a woman aged 65 to 85 with acute or convalescent COVID-19. CDR3s leave out the opening cysteine and the closing phenylalanine or tryptophan. Size is omitted from some rows. Given values are once, few, many or a class for expanded clones.

TRBV6-6	TRBJ2-1	once	ASSLGGRGSYNEQF
TRBV10-3	TRBJ2-7	.	ASGQGGLIYEQY
TRBV7-6	TRBJ2-3	once	ASSPRTSSRRGADTQY
TRBV18	TRBJ1-2	.	ASSLPRGQNGYT
TRBV6-6	TRBJ1-6	.	ASSTGEANSPLH
TRBV20-1	TRBJ2-5	.	SARENSQY
TRBV2	TRBJ1-3	.	ASFTPGNTIY
TRBV7-2	TRBJ2-7	once	ASSPGSPYEQY
TRBV9	TRBJ1-2	.	ASSARVKGTTSGYT
TRBV29-1	TRBJ1-3	.	SVPDRDRNTIY
TRBV27	TRBJ1-1	.	ASSLQQGITEAF
TRBV5-1	TRBJ2-1	once	ASSLDRTTYNEQF
TRBV2	TRBJ2-7	.	ASQNRGLYEQY
TRBV28	TRBJ2-5	.	ASSQLAGAKETQY
TRBV5-1	TRBJ1-1	many	ASRGGSSEAF
TRBV28	TRBJ1-2	.	ASSPIGDRIYGYT
TRBV10-1	TRBJ1-1	.	ASRAPRRRSVQAF
TRBV5-1	TRBJ2-5	.	ASSAWSGGTQETQY
TRBV30	TRBJ1-2	.	AWSVGTDYGYT
TRBV3-1/TRBV3-2	TRBJ1-5	.	ASSQDNRGKSNQPQH
TRBV7-2	TRBJ2-5	.	ASSPLGDRQTQY
TRBV2	TRBJ1-2	.	ASRSRGPYGYT
TRBV6-5	TRBJ1-5	.	ASSPMRLEPQH
TRBV14	TRBJ2-7	.	ASSQVRGYEQY
TRBV19	TRBJ2-2	.	ATGPLAPNTGELF
TRBV6-2/TRBV6-3	TRBJ2-3	.	ASSTLAGMADTQY
TRBV6-2/TRBV6-3	TRBJ2-2	.	ASSDRTGGKNTGELF
TRBV12-3/TRBV12-4	TRBJ2-3	.	ASRLSGTDTQY
TRBV7-2	TRBJ1-1	.	ASSRRTGLNTEAF
TRBV7-2	TRBJ1-6	.	ASSLDIDNSPLH
TRBV6-5	TRBJ2-1	.	ASSSGTGTYNEQF
TRBV5-1	TRBJ1-1	few	ASSLGTDEAF
TRBV7-2	TRBJ1-1	.	ASSLKYGNTEAF
TRBV11-2	TRBJ1-1	.	ASSLGRSDTEAF